A single sample gave rise to the 15 T cell receptor beta chains below, sequenced in a study of shared clonotypes between healthy human individuals. TCRdb's table, derived via immunoSEQ multiplex PCR, lists solely in-frame clones and lacks some. The sample includes some 2,500,000 clones, more than 85% of them seen just once. The sequenced sample consisted of naive CD4+ T cells from PBMCs. Specified subset: CD45RA+ positively selected. The source of these receptors is a man aged 18 to 29 in good health. Some clones in this sample may be carry-over from other donors' samples.

The chain couples TRBV2 to TRBJ1-5, with D tentatively TRBD1 (6 bases). CDR3 size: 17 residues. The ends were cut back, 10 bases at V and 5 bases at J, with 27 bases in the middle. Germline CDR1 and CDR2: SNHLY and FYNNEI. CDR3: CAISRLQGPTRDQPQHF. Written as DNA, the CDR3 is TGTGCCATCAGCCGCTTACAGGGCCCTACAAGGGATCAGCCCCAGCATTTT.

The chain is built from TRBV7-9 and TRBJ1-1; 9 nucleotides agree with TRBD1. V gave up 5 bases and J gave up 3 bases; unmatched junction bases: 13. The CDR3 sequence is 17 residues long. Germline V gene data show CDR1 as SEHNR and CDR2 as FQNEAQ (reference sequence). The CDR3 protein is CASSANRGRRVDTEAFF. The CDR3 nucleotides are TGTGCCAGCAGCGCTAACAGGGGGCGCAGGGTGGACACTGAAGCTTTCTTT.

The chain links TRBV7-8 to TRBJ2-3, with 14 nucleotides matching TRBD2. The germline CDR1 and CDR2 sequences are SGHVS and FQNEAQ. This CDR3 comprises 19 residues. Trimming at V came to 2 bases and at J to 2 bases, leaving 9 bases not matched to a gene. The CDR3 reads CASSLRSRTSGRLTDTQYF. The CDR3 bases are TGTGCCAGCAGCTTACGATCCCGGACTAGCGGGAGGCTCACAGATACGCAGTATTTT.

J is TRBJ1-2 and V is TRBV28; D may be TRBD1 (5 bases). The V gene's germline CDR1 is MDHEN and CDR2 SYDVKM. This CDR3 region has 15 residues. The V gene lost 2 bases and the J gene lost 0 bases, with 10 bases spanning the gap. CDR3 residues: CASSLSQGANYGYTF. The CDR3 nucleotides read TGTGCCAGCAGTTTAAGTCAGGGCGCTAACTATGGCTACACCTTC.

V is TRBV5-4 and J is TRBJ2-7, with D unresolved. The germline V and J ends were trimmed by 2 bases and 6 bases, with 12 bases remaining between them. The germline V gene has CDR1 SGHNT and CDR2 YYREEE (reference sequence). The CDR3 runs 13 residues. Here the CDR3 reads CASSFYAASEQYF. The CDR3 DNA reads as TGTGCCAGCAGCTTTTACGCAGCGTCCGAGCAGTACTTC. The complete variable domain, with remaining parts taken from reference TRBV5-4 and TRBJ2-7, reads ETGVTQSPTHLIKTRGQQVTLRCSSQSGHNTVSWYQQALGQGPQFIFQYYREEENGRGNFPPRFSGLQFPNYSSELNVNALELDDSALYLCASSFYAASEQYFGPGTRLTVT.

The V call is TRBV25-1, the J call TRBJ1-2, with 7 bases lining up with TRBD1. The CDR3 loop spans 17 amino acids. Trimming took 0 bases from V and 10 from J; bases not matched to a gene: 17. In germline, CDR1 is MGHDK, CDR2 SYGVNS. In nucleotides, the CDR3 is TGTGCCAGCAGTGAATACGCACGAAGCTCTCGACAGGGCGACTACACCTTC. Encoded protein: CASSEYARSSRQGDYTF.

The chain has TRBV19 and TRBJ1-2, with a possible D match to TRBD1 (5 bases). The ends were cut back, 4 bases at V and 3 bases at J, with 15 bases in the middle. The length of the CDR3 is 15 residues. CDR1 is LNHDA, CDR2 SQIVND, per germline (reference sequence). The CDR3 DNA follows: TGTGCCAGTAGTAAATATACGGAAGGGGACTATGGCTACACCTTC. Translated: CASSKYTEGDYGYTF.

The genes are TRBV5-6 and TRBJ1-1; 9 bases are shared with TRBD1. Germline V gives CDR1 SGHDT, CDR2 YYEEEE. The CDR3 contains 18 residues. J lost 0 bases, V lost 0 bases, and 9 bases had no gene match. The chain's CDR3 is CASSLDRGRDLMNTEAFF. The CDR3 nucleotides are TGTGCCAGCAGCTTGGACAGGGGGCGAGACTTAATGAACACTGAAGCTTTCTTT.

This rearrangement joins TRBV2 to TRBJ2-3; tentative D call: TRBD2 (7 bases). There are 15 residues in the CDR3. V gave up 0 bases and J gave up 5 bases, with 12 bases separating them. Germline-derived CDR1 and CDR2 are SNHLY and FYNNEI. The CDR3 here is CASSEARGGEDTQYF. Here the CDR3 DNA reads TGTGCCAGCAGTGAAGCGCGAGGGGGGGAAGATACGCAGTATTTT.

The J gene is TRBJ1-2, the V gene TRBV28; D may be TRBD1 (6 bases). With 3 bases removed from V and 8 bases from J, the gap between germline ends came to 7 bases. The germline CDR1 and CDR2 sequences are MDHEN and SYDVKM. CDR3 length: 11 amino acids. CDR3: CASSFDRGYTF. CDR3 DNA sequence: TGTGCCAGCAGTTTTGACAGGGGCTACACCTTC.

This chain joins TRBV10-1 and TRBJ2-5, with 7 bases matching TRBD1. The CDR3 contains 15 residues. CDR1 is WNHNN and CDR2 is SYGVQD in the germline V gene (reference sequence). Trimming removed 4 bases from V and 6 bases from J; junction bases left unmatched: 11. This CDR3 reads CASSATQGTVQTQYF. The CDR3 DNA reads as TGCGCCAGCAGTGCCACACAGGGGACCGTGCAGACCCAGTACTTC.

The gene calls are TRBV10-3 and TRBJ2-7, with TRBD1 matching 7 bases. V gave up 3 bases and J gave up 2 bases; unmatched junction bases: 4. The CDR3 is 14 residues long. Germline V CDR1 and CDR2: ENHRY, SYGVKD. The chain's CDR3 is CAISEYGTAYEQYF. DNA of the CDR3: TGTGCCATCAGTGAATACGGGACAGCCTACGAGCAGTACTTC.

The gene calls are TRBV18 and TRBJ2-7; 9 bases are a match to TRBD2. The CDR3 has 16 residues. With 3 bases clipped from V and 5 bases from J, the junction kept 11 bases outside the gene matches. The germline V gene encodes CDR1 KGHSH and CDR2 LQKENI. CDR3 protein: CASSPLASGIPNEQYF. CDR3 DNA sequence: TGTGCCAGCTCACCCCTTGCTAGCGGGATTCCCAACGAGCAGTACTTC.

About this clone: Other DNA sequences from this sample encode an identical CDR3 as well. CDR3 protein: CASSLALAGNTGELFF. DNA for the CDR3: TGCGCCAGCAGCTTGGCTCTAGCGGGGAACACCGGGGAGCTGTTTTTT. The rearrangement uses TRBV5-1 and TRBJ2-2, with 8 bases that match TRBD2. The germline V gene encodes CDR1 SGHRS and CDR2 YFSETQ. The CDR3 covers 16 residues. V shed 0 bases and J 1 base; nucleotides not matched to a gene: 2.

V gene TRBV9 combines with J gene TRBJ1-2, with D uncertain. This CDR3 region has 14 residues. From germline, CDR1 is SGDLS and CDR2 YYNGEE. V gave up 2 bases and J gave up 2 bases, with 10 bases separating them. CDR3 coding DNA: TGTGCCAGCAGCGTTATGACGGCGAACTATGGCTACACCTTC. This gives the protein CASSVMTANYGYTF. Combining the CDR3 with reference TRBV9 and TRBJ1-2 gives the whole variable domain DSGVTQTPKHLITATGQRVTLRCSPRSGDLSVYWYQQSLDQGLQFLIQYYNGEERAKGNILERFSAQQFPDLHSELNLSSLELGDSALYFCASSVMTANYGYTFGSGTRLTVV.